This T cell receptor (beta chain) is from a study of T cell repertoires in cytomegalovirus infection. Across the whole study: It can be stated that public TCR beta signatures indicated CMV infection as well as a matching HLA type. Study-wide results and limits: Individuals carrying CMV plus the relevant HLA were identified by cumulative frequency of public TCR beta families. What dominated the ex vivo response were HLA-C-restricted CMV-specific TCR beta clonotypes.

One entry per CDR3 protein, called by TCRdb with MiXCR from the reads. Among some 390,000 distinct CDR3 sequences listed, 15% to 20% were seen once. Notes on this clonotype: Antigen specificity is unknown.

Germline CDR1 and CDR2: SNHLY and FYNNEI. This CDR3 is 15 amino acids long. V lost 3 bases and J lost 0; bases outside the gene matches: 3. Material: PBMCs. The gene calls are TRBV2 and TRBJ1-1; 8 nucleotides agree with TRBD1. This clonotype originated in a human donor in good health (CMV status not recorded). Some clones in this sample may be carry-over from other donors' samples. In nucleotides, the CDR3 is TGTGCCAGCAGTGATCAGGGGGCCTTGAACACTGAAGCTTTCTTT. Its translation is CASSDQGALNTEAFF.